This T cell receptor (beta chain) is from a study of control samples from healthy donors and cancer patients. Here immunoSEQ multiplex PCR was the method, and the copy in TCRdb shows in-frame clones only, minus some. The sample lists 190,000 or so clones, approximately 92% seen once, with over 1.1% in the top ten. This clone was observed a handful of times. Other DNA sequences in the sample encode the same CDR3. Per germline, CDR1 LGHDT and CDR2 YNNKEL (reference sequence). The CDR3 runs to 14 residues. Trimming took 3 bases from V and 1 from J, leaving 7 bases between them. Material: blood. The sequence derives from a man in his late teens or twenties in good health. The gene calls are TRBV3-1 (or the pseudogene TRBV3-2) and TRBJ1-5; D is perhaps TRBD1 (5 bases). The CDR3 loop reads CASSQKGSNQPQHF. In DNA form, the CDR3 reads TGTGCCAGCAGCCAGAAGGGGAGCAATCAGCCCCAGCATTTT.